This T cell receptor beta chain is drawn from a study of shared clonotypes between healthy human individuals. The wider study: Three men and a couple of women, aged 18 to 49, were donors.

Sequencing used immunoSEQ multiplex PCR; TCRdb keeps in-frame clones, though not all of them. The repertoire consists of a few million clones, with about 92% occurring once and the leading ten covering around 0.14%. Concerning this clone itself: What it binds is unknown.

V was clipped by 2 bases and J by 9 bases, with 17 bases between them. Germline CDR1 is SGHTA and CDR2 is FQGNSA. The CDR3 spans 15 residues. Findings and caveats of the study: Clonotypes shared by all four donors outscored non-shared clonotypes in generation probability.

The sequenced sample was naive CD4+ T cells sorted from blood. Subset defined: CD45RA+ positively selected. The source of this sequence is a man in his late teens or twenties in good health. This chain joins TRBV7-2 and TRBJ2-1; tentatively, D is TRBD2 (8 bases). The CDR3 bases are TGTGCCAGCAGCTTATTAACGGGAGGGGGCACTGAGCAGTTCTTC. Its protein product is CASSLLTGGGTEQFF.